This TCR beta chain derives from a study of blood T cell repertoires in COVID-19. The method was immunoSEQ multiplex PCR; TCRdb's version includes in-frame clones alone and lacks a portion of them. The table records under 150,000 clones, roughly four fifths of them present only once. The CDR3 contains 17 residues. Germline CDR1 reads LNHDA; CDR2 reads SQIVND (reference sequence). The V and J ends lost 4 bases and 2 bases respectively, with 18 bases between them. The table lists this clone with a few counts. Sequences were obtained from peripheral blood. V usage is TRBV19 and J usage is TRBJ2-1, with D perhaps matching TRBD2 (5 bases). The source of this sequence is a human donor in a cohort sampled during active COVID-19. The CDR3 region has the DNA TGTGCCAGTAGTAGTAGTGGAGAGGGAAGGACCTACAATGAGCAGTTCTTC. Translated: CASSSSGEGRTYNEQFF.